Sequencing of this TCR beta chain was carried out in a study of T cell repertoires in cytomegalovirus infection. Turning to the study itself: TCR beta signatures that were public indicated CMV infection and matching HLA type. General observations from the study: The cumulative frequency of public TCR beta families identified carriers of CMV plus the relevant HLA. In two of eight donors, the top clonotype was HLA-C-restricted CMV-specific.

V was pared by 3 bases and J by 0 bases, with 6 bases between. CDR1 SGHTA and CDR2 FQGNSA come from the germline V gene. CDR3 length: 15 amino acids. This clonotype has a count of ten or more. What it binds is unknown. TCRdb recomputed calls from the reads with MiXCR, one row per CDR3 protein. The table records some 920,000 distinct CDR3 sequences, roughly a third of them present only once. The V call is TRBV7-2, the J call TRBJ2-6, with D unclear. The sample consisted of cultured CD8+ T cells from PBMCs, taken from culture after CMV antigen stimulation. This TCR came from a human donor in good health (CMV status not recorded). Some clones in this sample may be carry-over from other donors' samples. In nucleotides, the CDR3 is TGTGCCAGCAGCTTCCCGTTCTCTGGGGCCAACGTCCTGACTTTC. Translating gives CASSFPFSGANVLTF.